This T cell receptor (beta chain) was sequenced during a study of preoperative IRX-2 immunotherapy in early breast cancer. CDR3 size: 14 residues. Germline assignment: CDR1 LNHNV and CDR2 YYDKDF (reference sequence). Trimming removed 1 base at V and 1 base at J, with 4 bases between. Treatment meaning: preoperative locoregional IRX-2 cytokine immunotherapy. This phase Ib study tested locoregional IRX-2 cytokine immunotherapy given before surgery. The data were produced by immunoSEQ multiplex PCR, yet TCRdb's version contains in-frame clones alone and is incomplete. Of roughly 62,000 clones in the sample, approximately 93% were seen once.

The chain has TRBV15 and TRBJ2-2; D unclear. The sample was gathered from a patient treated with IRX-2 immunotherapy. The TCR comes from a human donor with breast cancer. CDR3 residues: CATSRGGNTGELFF. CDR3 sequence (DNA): TGTGCCACCAGCAGAGGCGGGAACACCGGGGAGCTGTTTTTT.